The source of this T cell receptor (beta chain) is a study of blood T cell repertoires in COVID-19. The CDR3 length is 19 residues. The V gene's germline CDR1 is SEHNR and CDR2 FQNEAQ (reference sequence). After removal of 1 base from V and 0 bases from J, the junction contained 12 bases not matched to a gene. The study drew participants aged roughly 18 to 95 years from approximately 25 US areas. Participants reported their clinical history, and cohort assignment relied on those reports. Clones were read by immunoSEQ multiplex PCR, and TCRdb kept only the in-frame ones, dropping some. The sample includes a few hundred thousand clones, 85% to 90% of them seen just once.

The source material was PBMCs or T cells enriched from blood (not recorded which). The sequence was obtained from a woman between 18 and 29 years old with acute COVID-19. This rearrangement joins TRBV7-9 to TRBJ1-5, with 7 bases aligning to TRBD1. The CDR3 spells CASSLELGQSDSSNQPQHF. In nucleotides, the CDR3 is TGTGCCAGCAGCTTAGAGCTGGGACAGTCTGACTCTAGCAATCAGCCCCAGCATTTT.